This TCR beta chain was found in a study of T cells after yellow fever vaccination (dated by TCRdb to between 2018 and 2021). At the level of the whole study: The SMART-Seq v4 Ultra Low Input RNA kit was used to prepare libraries from fractions with low cell numbers. To track T-cell clones before and after primary and booster YFV17D yellow fever vaccination, bulk TCR alpha and beta repertoires were sequenced longitudinally. Two healthy male donors, one aged 18 to 30 and one aged 30 to 40 years, were included in the cohort. Bulk PBMC replicates and cell subsets were isolated from blood drawn at multiple timepoints before and after both primary and secondary immunization.

According to the study, the label for this sample's treatment or condition signals: live attenuated yellow fever vaccine strain. At each blood-draw timepoint, two biological replicates of bulk PBMCs were obtained. PBMCs were isolated from peripheral blood using a standard Ficoll-Paque protocol. TriZol was used to extract RNA from bulk PBMCs, from CD4 and CD8 fractions, and from dextramer-positive and dextramer-negative fractions. Counted from cysteine to valine, this CDR3 has 12 amino acids. Just the 36-base CDR3 DNA is kept, in frame starting at base 1. Sequences MDHEN (CDR1) and SYDVKM (CDR2) are obtained from the germline V gene. V gives up 1 base and J gives up 4 bases, and the segment between their germline ends measures 5 bases. This clonotype was observed many times. Its specific antigen is unknown. No clone much larger than this one lies a single base away; base qualities are absent. The paper's findings and limits, for the study overall: A small fraction of clonotypes showed up in both the CD4 and CD8 compartments, probably as a result of convergent recombination. Compared with the primary T-cell response, the secondary T-cell response was faster but weaker, reaching its peak on day 5 rather than on day 15. Only a couple of donors were included in the study, so the extent to which the findings can be generalized is limited. Most clones expanded after primary vaccination were re-detected after the booster (around 96% of CD4 and about 88% of CD8), suggesting broad memory maintenance. Computational filtering was required because FACS-sorted repertoires could contain abundant contaminating clonotypes from the bulk population.

Sequenced on an Illumina NovaSeq 6000. Synthesis of TCR cDNA relied on 5'RACE template switching, a step that introduced a universal primer site along with unique molecular identifiers. Priming for cDNA synthesis came from both the TCR alpha and TCR beta constant segments. Libraries were amplified in two PCR steps, with sample barcodes and sequencing adapters added in the second step. Sequencing of libraries was performed on Illumina HiSeq 2500 (2x100 bp) or NovaSeq (2x150 bp). The authors' pipeline ran thus. Reads were demultiplexed and collapsed into UMI consensus sequences with MIGEC, and V(D)J alignment was performed with MiXCR. Clonotypes responding to the vaccine were identified with edgeR on replicate PBMC samples, with the criteria of FDR below 0.01 and a log2 fold change above 5 up to day 15. Each bulk clonotype was labeled CD4 or CD8 based on which sequenced repertoire, CD4 or CD8, contained the clonotype at higher abundance. The raw public reads went through TCRdb reprocessing: fastp at Q25, MiXCR clone calling, in-frame beta chains kept. One record per CDR3 amino acid sequence lists the most common genes and DNA. The V and J calls and clone size come from TCRdb's table, not from the authors' own analysis. Counted in this sample were around 310,000 distinct CDR3 sequences; around 4.5% of them appeared once. In total, the top ten clones hold approximately 20% of the sample.

The clonotype originates from a man younger than 35 who received the YFV17D yellow fever vaccine. The sequencing used PBMCs, collected 15 days after the yellow fever booster vaccination. The chain couples TRBV28 to TRBJ2-7, with the identity of the D gene unclear. The sequence in DNA is TGTGCCAGCAGTTTATACGGGTACGAGCAGTACGTC. Its protein reads: CASSLYGYEQYV.